These 5 T cell receptor beta chains share one sample of origin, sequenced in a study of Ad26.COV2.S vaccination and SARS-CoV-2 variants. Libraries were prepared by immunoSEQ multiplex PCR; TCRdb keeps only in-frame clonotypes and omits some of them. The sample gives 380,000 or so clones, about four fifths of which show up once; nearly 7.5% is in the top ten. Treatment described: around 19 received Ad26.COV2.S at low or high dose, single or two shots; 5 received placebo; per-sample allocation not given. Collection of samples fell on day 63 after the first vaccine or placebo injection. Sequencing was performed on peripheral blood, taken in a trial of Ad26.COV2.S vaccine versus placebo. Source of these receptors: a person aged 18-60 years who received the Ad26.COV2.S COVID-19 vaccine or a placebo.

The gene calls are TRBV7-2 and TRBJ1-6; the D is unclear. The germline V gene encodes CDR1 SGHTA and CDR2 FQGNSA. The CDR3 is 13 amino acids. The V gene lost 7 bases and the J gene lost 9 bases, with 13 bases spanning the gap. In nucleotides, the CDR3 is TGTGCCAGCACCCTTGAGGCCATTTCACCCCTCCACTTT. This translates into CASTLEAISPLHF.

This clone showed up just a few times. V gene TRBV19 combines with J gene TRBJ1-1; weak D call: TRBD1 (5 bases). V was shortened by 2 bases and J by 5 bases, with 15 bases between the two germline ends. CDR1 and CDR2 (germline): LNHDA, SQIVND (reference sequence). CDR3 length: 15 residues. CDR3 nucleotide sequence: TGTGCCAGTAGTATACGAACAGGACAATGGACTGAAGCTTTCTTT. This translates into CASSIRTGQWTEAFF.

The CDR3 reads CASSLDQGDEQYF. The DNA for the CDR3 is TGCGCCAGCAGCCTGGATCAGGGGGACGAGCAGTACTTC. The chain is built from TRBV5-1 and TRBJ2-7; TRBD1 matches at 7 bases. CDR3 length: 13 residues. The V gene's germline CDR1 is SGHRS and CDR2 YFSETQ. J was trimmed by 5 bases and V by 4 bases; bases with no gene match: 6. Full variable domain (outside the CDR3, taken from reference TRBV5-1 and TRBJ2-7): KAGVTQTPRYLIKTRGQQVTLSCSPISGHRSVSWYQQTPGQGLQFLFEYFSETQRNKGNFPGRFSGRQFSNSRSEMNVSTLELGDSALYLCASSLDQGDEQYFGPGTRLTVT.

This clone was found once. The chain joins TRBV10-3 to TRBJ1-1; no firm D call. The V gene's germline CDR1 is ENHRY and CDR2 SYGVKD. This CDR3 has 15 residues. V lost 0 bases, J lost 4 bases, and 12 bases lay in between. The CDR3 DNA sequence: TGTGCCATCAGTGAGTCGCAGGTTCTGTCCACTGAAGCTTTCTTT. It is translated as CAISESQVLSTEAFF.

CDR3 region: CASSHSLIRSLQETQYF. The CDR3 DNA sequence: TGTGCCAGCAGCCACTCTCTGATCAGGAGCCTCCAAGAGACCCAGTACTTC. The chain carries TRBV2 and TRBJ2-5; D is unresolved. Germline values: CDR1 SNHLY, CDR2 FYNNEI. The V end was cut by 6 bases, the J end by 1 base, with 21 bases between. The CDR3 has 17 amino acids.